Below are 31 T cell receptor beta chains sequenced from a single sample in a study of cytomegalovirus exposure and HLA in healthy donors. Primers included in the PCR were 60 Vbeta and 13 Jbeta primers. The method was immunoSEQ multiplex PCR; TCRdb's version includes in-frame clones alone and lacks a portion of them. This table holds 65,000 to 80,000 clones, approximately 79% found once. The sequencing input was PBMCs. The receptors stem from a middle-aged woman in good health and CMV-seropositive.

The chain employs TRBV12-2 and TRBJ1-5; the table gives TRBD1 as D, unverified against the DNA. TRBV12-2 is annotated as a pseudogene. This CDR3 region has 16 residues. The chain's CDR3 is CASRFTTGRWNQPQHF. CDR3 nucleotides: TGTGCAAGTCGCTTTACCACAGGGCGTTGGAATCAGCCCCAGCATTTT.

The chain has TRBV7-9 and TRBJ2-7, with 9 nucleotides matching TRBD1. J was trimmed by 9 bases and V by 5 bases; bases with no gene match: 11. The CDR3 spans 14 residues. Germline loops: CDR1 SEHNR, CDR2 FQNEAQ (reference sequence). The CDR3: CASSPAWTGDGQYF. Written as DNA, the CDR3 is TGTGCCAGCAGCCCAGCTTGGACAGGGGACGGGCAGTACTTC.

This sequence joins TRBV28 and TRBJ1-1; D possibly corresponds to TRBD1 (5 bases). This CDR3 is 13 amino acids long. Per germline, CDR1 MDHEN and CDR2 SYDVKM. V lost 2 bases to trimming and J lost 4 bases, with 8 bases between them. CDR3 nucleotide sequence: TGTGCCAGCAGTTTAGGGGGGAGCACTGAAGCTTTCTTT. Translated: CASSLGGSTEAFF.

This chain links TRBV30 with TRBJ1-2; D is possibly TRBD1 (5 bases). The CDR3 length is 16 residues. V lost 0 bases, J lost 0 bases, and 14 bases lay in between. Germline V gene sequence: CDR1 GTSNPN, CDR2 SVGIG (reference sequence). The CDR3 reads CAWSVTRANPNYGYTF. The CDR3 DNA follows: TGTGCCTGGAGTGTCACCAGGGCGAATCCTAACTATGGCTACACCTTC.

The gene calls are TRBV14 and TRBJ2-6, with D maybe TRBD1 (6 bases). The CDR3 is 16 amino acids. Germline CDR1 is SGHDN and CDR2 is FVKESK. The V gene lost 4 bases and the J gene lost 1 base, with 11 bases spanning the gap. The CDR3 sequence: CASSLQGRSGANVLTF. The CDR3 DNA reads TGTGCCAGCAGCCTACAGGGCCGATCTGGGGCCAACGTCCTGACTTTC.

This clone was seen more than once but under ten times. The J gene is TRBJ1-5, the V gene TRBV7-2; D is ambiguous. Trimming took 0 bases from V and 3 from J, leaving 12 bases between them. The CDR3 contains 16 residues. The germline gives CDR1 SGHTA, CDR2 FQGNSA. The CDR3 DNA reads TGTGCCAGCAGCTTAGCGAGGATATACAACAATCAGCCCCAGCATTTT. It is translated as CASSLARIYNNQPQHF.

This clone has only one observation. The chain uses TRBV30 and TRBJ2-1, with 7 bases matching TRBD2. CDR1 and CDR2 (germline): GTSNPN, SVGIG (reference sequence). The CDR3 spans 12 residues. V gave up 5 bases and J gave up 6 bases; unmatched junction bases: 4. The CDR3 spells CAWSRTSNEQFF. Here the CDR3 DNA reads TGTGCCTGGTCACGGACTAGCAATGAGCAGTTCTTC.

This rearrangement joins TRBV7-2 to TRBJ2-1; D may be TRBD2 (5 bases). The CDR3 has 14 amino acids. Per the germline V gene, CDR1 is SGHTA and CDR2 is FQGNSA. Trimming removed 8 bases from V and 0 bases from J, with 11 bases in between. The CDR3 DNA reads TGTGCCAGCCACGAAGGGAGCTCCTACAATGAGCAGTTCTTC. Translated: CASHEGSSYNEQFF.

The rearrangement uses TRBV2 and TRBJ2-4, with D possibly being TRBD2 (6 bases). V dropped 6 bases and J dropped 5 bases, with 11 bases sitting between them. This CDR3 spans 13 amino acids. The germline V gene encodes CDR1 SNHLY and CDR2 FYNNEI. In DNA form, the CDR3 reads TGTGCCAGCAGCACCGGGACTCAAAACATTCAGTACTTC. As protein: CASSTGTQNIQYF.

This clone was detected only once. The CDR3 protein is CASRNTGTGNNEQFF. The CDR3 coding sequence is TGTGCCAGCAGGAACACCGGGACAGGGAACAATGAGCAGTTCTTC. The chain is built from TRBV6-5 and TRBJ2-1, with 9 bases aligning to TRBD1. Germline CDR1 reads MNHEY; CDR2 reads SVGAGI. CDR3 size: 15 residues. With 6 bases clipped from V and 5 bases from J, the junction kept 8 bases outside the gene matches.

This chain uses TRBV29-1 with TRBJ2-1; TRBD2 matches 9 bases. The ends lost 3 bases at V and 3 bases at J; junction bases unmatched: 3. CDR3 length equals 14 residues. Germline CDR1 SQVTM, CDR2 ANQGSEA. This CDR3 is CSVDTSGLYNEQFF. In nucleotides, the CDR3 is TGCAGCGTTGATACTAGCGGGCTCTACAATGAGCAGTTCTTC.

The V and J genes are TRBV28 and TRBJ2-3; D is ambiguous. The CDR3 runs 13 residues. V dropped 5 bases and J dropped 3 bases, with 9 bases sitting between them. Germline V gene lookup returns CDR1 MDHEN and CDR2 SYDVKM. The CDR3 DNA reads as TGTGCCAGCAGTCTTGGCGGTACAGATACGCAGTATTTT. It codes for CASSLGGTDTQYF.

The chain is built from TRBV4-1 and TRBJ2-6; TRBD1 aligns across 8 bases. CDR3 length: 18 amino acids. Trimming cost V 4 bases and J 1 base; bases outside gene matches: 9. CDR1 and CDR2 (germline): MGHRA, YSYEKL. The CDR3 DNA sequence: TGCGCCAGCAGCCTACTGACAGGGGTAACTTCTGGGGCCAACGTCCTGACTTTC. It translates to CASSLLTGVTSGANVLTF.

The rearrangement joins TRBV29-1 to TRBJ2-3; 7 bases are shared with TRBD1. Germline CDR1 reads SQVTM; CDR2 reads ANQGSEA. The CDR3 is 18 amino acids. The trim removed 0 bases at V and 0 bases at J, leaving 12 bases unmatched. CDR3 residues: CSVEDPVRRTGSTDTQYF. As DNA, the CDR3 is TGCAGCGTTGAAGATCCCGTTCGCCGGACAGGTAGCACAGATACGCAGTATTTT.

This clone was seen only once. J is TRBJ2-5 and V is TRBV6-5; 7 nucleotides line up with TRBD2. The end of the DNA aligns better with TRBJ2-7, so the J call may be wrong. This CDR3 contains 15 residues. Germline CDR1 and CDR2: MNHEY and SVGAGI. The CDR3 here is CASAMVGGPRGEQYF. Here the CDR3 DNA reads TGTGCCAGCGCGATGGTGGGAGGGCCGAGGGGCGAGCAGTACTTC.

This rearrangement joins TRBV28 to TRBJ1-2; the match to TRBD1 covers 7 bases. Germline CDR1 MDHEN, CDR2 SYDVKM. The CDR3 length is 18 residues. The junction had 18 bases not matched to a gene; V was cut back by 4 bases and J by 4 bases. DNA for the CDR3: TGTGCCAGCAGTTCGAAATGGACAGGTTTTCGCGTAGGCTATGGCTACACCTTC. Translated, it gives CASSSKWTGFRVGYGYTF.

The count of this clone is one. This sequence joins TRBV28 and TRBJ2-7; possible D gene TRBD2, 6 bases. This CDR3 region has 13 residues. V lost 7 bases and J 3 bases, leaving 13 bases between the germline ends. Germline CDR1 and CDR2: MDHEN and SYDVKM. The CDR3 sequence is CASKWQDYYEQYF. CDR3 DNA sequence: TGTGCCAGCAAGTGGCAGGACTACTACGAGCAGTACTTC.

The chain has TRBV5-4 and TRBJ1-2; no clear D. V gave up 4 bases and J gave up 1 base, with 14 bases separating them. Germline CDR1 and CDR2: SGHNT and YYREEE (reference sequence). This CDR3 region has 15 residues. The CDR3 DNA reads as TGTGCCAGCAGCATGTGGAAGGACTATAACTATGGCTACACCTTC. It specifies CASSMWKDYNYGYTF.

J is TRBJ2-7 and V is TRBV5-8; D might be TRBD2 (5 bases). The CDR3 consists of 15 residues. V gave up 1 base and J gave up 6 bases, with 17 bases separating them. Germline assignment: CDR1 SGHTS and CDR2 YDEGEE. The CDR3 reads CASSLSVGDLSEQYF. The CDR3 nucleotides read TGTGCCAGCAGCTTGTCTGTGGGAGATCTTTCCGAGCAGTACTTC.

The rearrangement links TRBV9 to TRBJ1-3; D ambiguous. Germline CDR1 SGDLS, CDR2 YYNGEE. V was clipped by 3 bases and J by 10 bases, with 14 bases between them. The CDR3 contains 13 residues. The CDR3 nucleotides read TGTGCCAGCAGCGCATCTCCTCTAAAAACCATATATTTT. Translation: CASSASPLKTIYF.

This sequence joins TRBV28 and TRBJ1-1; D is ambiguous. Trimming took 2 bases from V and 0 from J, leaving 10 bases between them. The CDR3 length is 15 residues. The V gene's germline CDR1 is MDHEN and CDR2 SYDVKM. The CDR3 DNA reads as TGTGCCAGCAGTTTAGGGAGACGGATGAACACTGAAGCTTTCTTT. As protein: CASSLGRRMNTEAFF.

The chain employs TRBV28 and TRBJ2-5; a weak D match, TRBD2 (5 bases). This CDR3 comprises 13 residues. V lost 5 bases, J lost 4 bases, and 11 bases lay in between. Per the germline V gene, CDR1 is MDHEN and CDR2 is SYDVKM. In DNA, the CDR3 is TGTGCCAGCAGTCACGCGGGCAGAGAGACCCAGTACTTC. Amino acids: CASSHAGRETQYF. The variable domain in full, with the rest retrieved from reference TRBV28 and TRBJ2-5, is DVKVTQSSRYLVKRTGEKVFLECVQDMDHENMFWYRQDPGLGLRLIYFSYDVKMKEKGDIPEGYSVSREKKERFSLILESASTNQTSMYLCASSHAGRETQYFGPGTRLLVL.

In this sample, this clone turned up a few times. The chain uses TRBV5-1 and TRBJ1-5, with a tentative D call TRBD1 (5 bases). CDR3 size: 15 residues. Germline CDR1 is SGHRS and CDR2 is YFSETQ. V gave up 0 bases and J gave up 2 bases, with 9 bases separating them. The CDR3 coding sequence is TGCGCCAGCAGCTTGGCCGTAGGGGGCAATCAGCCCCAGCATTTT. This gives the protein CASSLAVGGNQPQHF.

The V gene is TRBV6-4, the J gene TRBJ2-1, with D tentatively TRBD2 (6 bases). The CDR3 has 17 residues. CDR1 is MRHNA and CDR2 is SNTAGT in the germline V gene. Trimming took off 0 bases at V and 4 bases at J, with 16 bases between the two ends. The CDR3 loop reads CASSDSFGRSGYNEQFF. In DNA form, the CDR3 reads TGTGCCAGCAGTGACTCGTTTGGTCGTAGCGGATACAATGAGCAGTTCTTC.

The chain combines TRBV10-3 with TRBJ1-1, with 7 positions matching TRBD1. The CDR3 has 14 amino acids. Germline-derived CDR1 and CDR2 are ENHRY and SYGVKD. After removal of 3 bases from V and 4 bases from J, the junction contained 5 bases not matched to a gene. CDR3 protein: CAISEQGRRTEAFF. CDR3 coding DNA: TGTGCCATCAGTGAACAGGGGCGGCGCACTGAAGCTTTCTTT.

The gene calls are TRBV29-1 and TRBJ1-1, with a weak D call TRBD1 (5 bases). This CDR3 spans 13 amino acids. Looked up from germline, CDR1 is SQVTM and CDR2 is ANQGSEA. The V gene lost 7 bases and the J gene lost 1 base, with 13 bases spanning the gap. In DNA form, the CDR3 reads TGCAGCGCCTCGGACACGAGGAACACTGAAGCTTTCTTT. It encodes CSASDTRNTEAFF.

The chain is built from TRBV6-5 and TRBJ2-2, with TRBD1 as a possible D gene (6 bases). The CDR3 length is 16 residues. V was trimmed by 0 bases and J by 6 bases, leaving 14 bases between them. Germline CDR1 MNHEY, CDR2 SVGAGI. CDR3 DNA sequence: TGTGCCAGCAGTTACTCGAATCAGGGGCCTCCCGGGGAGCTGTTTTTT. Translation gives CASSYSNQGPPGELFF.

This rearrangement joins TRBV6-1 to TRBJ1-4, with 8 bases matching TRBD1. The germline CDR1 and CDR2 sequences are MNHNS and SASEGT. J gave up 8 bases and V 6 bases, and 11 bases lay outside the gene matches. The CDR3 consists of 15 residues. CDR3 region: CASSPRGTGWEKLFF. For the CDR3, the DNA is TGTGCCAGCAGCCCCCGGGGGACAGGTTGGGAAAAACTGTTTTTT.

This chain uses TRBV6-1 with TRBJ2-5, with 10 nucleotides matching TRBD1. The trim removed 4 bases at V and 5 bases at J, leaving 7 bases unmatched. The CDR3 is 15 amino acids. Germline values: CDR1 MNHNS, CDR2 SASEGT. In nucleotides, the CDR3 is TGTGCCAGCAGTGTAGACAGGGGGCTTTCGGAGACCCAGTACTTC. Its protein is CASSVDRGLSETQYF.

J is TRBJ2-7 and V is TRBV5-6; 11 bases are a match to TRBD1. The CDR3 covers 13 residues. V shed 4 bases, J shed 4 bases, and the junction held 1 base outside the gene matches. Germline values: CDR1 SGHDT, CDR2 YYEEEE. The CDR3 sequence: CASSGDRGYEQYF. The DNA for the CDR3 is TGTGCCAGCAGCGGGGACAGGGGGTACGAGCAGTACTTC.

The table lists this clone with a few counts. The chain is built from TRBV14 and TRBJ1-2; D is uncertain. Germline assignment: CDR1 SGHDN and CDR2 FVKESK. The V end lost 4 bases, the J end lost 2 bases, and 5 bases lay between the germline ends. The CDR3 spans 12 residues. The CDR3 nucleotides read TGTGCCAGCAGCCTACAGAACTATGGCTACACCTTC. It specifies CASSLQNYGYTF.